Listed here are 16 T cell receptor beta chains from one sample, sequenced in a study of T-cell reconstitution after alpha-beta-depleted transplantation in children. TCRbeta library preparation incorporated unique molecular identifiers. TCRdb re-called the PCR reads through MiXCR, storing one row per CDR3 protein. Among fewer than 550,000 distinct CDR3 sequences listed, over 9.5% were seen once. The sample consisted of PBMCs, mostly from graft donor cells, taken 180 days after TCRalphabeta/CD19-depleted stem cell transplant. The receptors shown here come from a female patient under 10 years old who had a stem cell transplant for aplastic anemia, so the T cells may come from the graft donor.

The rearrangement joins TRBV27 to TRBJ2-7; 10 positions match TRBD2. The CDR3 extends over 15 amino acids. Looked up from germline, CDR1 is MNHEY and CDR2 is SMNVEV (reference sequence). V lost 6 bases to trimming and J lost 5 bases; unmatched junction nucleotides: 10. The CDR3 here is CASSSYLAGANEQYF. CDR3 bases: TGTGCCAGCAGCTCCTATCTAGCGGGAGCCAACGAGCAGTACTTC.

The chain recombines TRBV10-3 with TRBJ2-7; D gene unclear. Germline lookup yields CDR1 ENHRY and CDR2 SYGVKD. V dropped 3 bases and J dropped 3 bases, with 15 bases sitting between them. The CDR3 length is 15 residues. CDR3 sequence reads: CAISDPKSASYEQYF. CDR3 DNA: TGTGCCATCAGTGATCCAAAATCGGCGAGCTACGAGCAGTACTTC.

The CDR3 DNA reads as TGTGCCAGCAGCCCGCTGGGTAGCGGAGGGGAAGATACGCAGTATTTT. Its translation is CASSPLGSGGEDTQYF. The chain combines TRBV4-2 with TRBJ2-3; D might be TRBD2 (6 bases). V dropped 4 bases and J dropped 5 bases, with 19 bases sitting between them. The CDR3 contains 16 residues. CDR1 and CDR2 from the germline V gene are LGHNA and YNFKEQ.

CDR3 protein: CASRSGGNTDTQYF. The CDR3 nucleotides are TGTGCCAGCAGGAGCGGGGGGAACACAGATACGCAGTATTTT. The rearrangement links TRBV28 to TRBJ2-3; 9 nucleotides line up with TRBD2. The V segment lost 6 bases and the J segment 2 bases; nucleotides outside the gene matches: 3. The germline V gene has CDR1 MDHEN and CDR2 SYDVKM. The CDR3 contains 14 residues.

The chain employs TRBV30 and TRBJ2-7, with TRBD1 identical over 8 bases. V shed 2 bases and J 3 bases; nucleotides not matched to a gene: 9. Germline assignment: CDR1 GTSNPN and CDR2 SVGIG (reference sequence). The CDR3 is made up of 15 amino acids. The CDR3 region is CAWSLHRGANYEQYF. In DNA form, the CDR3 reads TGTGCCTGGAGTCTCCACAGGGGGGCAAACTACGAGCAGTACTTC. The whole variable domain, remainder taken from reference TRBV30 and TRBJ2-7, is SQTIHQWPATLVQPVGSPLSLECTVEGTSNPNLYWYRQAAGRGLQLLFYSVGIGQISSEVPQNLSASRPQDRQFILSSKKLLLSDSGFYLCAWSLHRGANYEQYFGPGTRLTVT.

This clonotype was found a few times. The chain has TRBV28 and TRBJ1-3, with 12 nucleotides matching TRBD1. The length of the CDR3 is 15 residues. The junction had 4 bases not matched to a gene; V was cut back by 2 bases and J by 8 bases. CDR1 is MDHEN and CDR2 is SYDVKM in the germline V gene. CDR3 bases: TGTGCCAGCAGTTTACCGGGACAGGGGGCATACACCATATATTTT. Amino acid sequence: CASSLPGQGAYTIYF. The variable domain in full, completed from reference TRBV28 and TRBJ1-3, reads DVKVTQSSRYLVKRTGEKVFLECVQDMDHENMFWYRQDPGLGLRLIYFSYDVKMKEKGDIPEGYSVSREKKERFSLILESASTNQTSMYLCASSLPGQGAYTIYFGEGSWLTVV.

This clonotype was seen a handful of times. The chain has TRBV19 and TRBJ1-1; D is perhaps TRBD1 (5 bases). The CDR3 sequence is 15 residues long. Germline V gene lookup returns CDR1 LNHDA and CDR2 SQIVND (reference sequence). Trimming took 1 base from V and 2 from J, leaving 11 bases between them. CDR3 region: CASSIVWQGNTEAFF. The CDR3 coding sequence is TGTGCCAGTAGTATAGTCTGGCAGGGAAACACTGAAGCTTTCTTT.

In this sample, this clonotype turned up many times. The chain has TRBV29-1 and TRBJ1-1; perhaps TRBD1 as D (5 bases). The V end was cut by 5 bases, the J end by 5 bases, with 12 bases between. The CDR3 consists of 12 residues. Looked up from germline, CDR1 is SQVTM and CDR2 is ANQGSEA. The CDR3 reads CSVSRGETEAFF. In DNA form, the CDR3 reads TGCAGCGTTTCCCGAGGGGAAACTGAAGCTTTCTTT. The full variable domain, rest sourced from reference TRBV29-1 and TRBJ1-1, is SAVISQKPSRDICQRGTSLTIQCQVDSQVTMMFWYRQQPGQSLTLIATANQGSEATYESGFVIDKFPISRPNLTFSTLTVSNMSPEDSSIYLCSVSRGETEAFFGQGTRLTVV.

J is TRBJ2-3 and V is TRBV24-1; the D gene is possibly TRBD2 (6 bases). Germline-derived CDR1 and CDR2 are KGHDR and SFDVKD. The length of the CDR3 is 14 residues. Deletions cut 1 base from V and 7 bases from J, with 11 bases between. CDR3 sequence (DNA): TGTGCCACCAGTGATTTAACTAGCCCACATACGCAGTATTTT. It specifies CATSDLTSPHTQYF.

The rearrangement uses TRBV5-6 and TRBJ1-1, with D perhaps matching TRBD1 (6 bases). CDR3 length: 19 amino acids. Germline-derived CDR1 and CDR2 are SGHDT and YYEEEE. V was trimmed by 0 bases and J by 4 bases, leaving 25 bases between them. In nucleotides, the CDR3 is TGTGCCAGCAGCTTGGCCGGGTACCGCGTACAGGGTAGGGCCACTGAAGCTTTCTTT. This translates into CASSLAGYRVQGRATEAFF.

This clonotype was detected ten times or more. V is TRBV27 and J is TRBJ2-3; 9 bases match TRBD1. The CDR3 is 13 residues long. Losses at the gene ends were 6 bases for V and 4 bases for J; bases not matched to a gene: 2. From germline, CDR1 is MNHEY and CDR2 SMNVEV (reference sequence). The CDR3 reads CASRRDRADTQYF. The CDR3 DNA follows: TGTGCCAGCAGGAGGGACAGGGCAGATACGCAGTATTTT.

This clonotype came up a few times. The chain is built from TRBV29-1 and TRBJ2-3; unclear D gene. The CDR3 consists of 11 residues. Germline CDR1 reads SQVTM; CDR2 reads ANQGSEA. Trimming cost V 6 bases and J 2 bases, with 6 bases left between them. This CDR3 is CSVAYTDTQYF. CDR3 coding DNA: TGCAGCGTCGCTTACACAGATACGCAGTATTTT.

The V and J genes are TRBV12-3 or TRBV12-4 and TRBJ1-4, with D perhaps TRBD1 (6 bases). The CDR3 is made up of 13 amino acids. Trimming took 10 bases from V and 8 from J, leaving 17 bases between them. CDR3 region: CAIGGPGREKLFF. CDR3 coding DNA: TGTGCCATCGGGGGGCCTGGCCGGGAAAAACTGTTTTTT.

This clonotype was observed a few times. The rearrangement uses TRBV19 and TRBJ2-1; 8 bases map to TRBD1. Per the germline V gene, CDR1 is LNHDA and CDR2 is SQIVND (reference sequence). This CDR3 region has 16 residues. V was clipped by 4 bases and J by 5 bases; unmatched bases: 10. The CDR3 region is CASSSRDRWGNNEQFF. Here the CDR3 DNA reads TGTGCCAGTAGTAGTAGGGACAGGTGGGGAAACAATGAGCAGTTCTTC.

The V and J genes are TRBV2 and TRBJ2-7; TRBD1 aligns across 8 bases. Per germline, CDR1 SNHLY and CDR2 FYNNEI. The CDR3 covers 15 residues. Trimming at V came to 7 bases and at J to 3 bases, leaving 11 bases not matched to a gene. CDR3 nucleotides: TGTGCCAGCATCTCGGACAGGGATTCAGACTACGAGCAGTACGTC. It is translated as CASISDRDSDYEQYV.

The chain recombines TRBV9 with TRBJ1-1, with 11 bases lining up with TRBD1. J lost 0 bases, V lost 5 bases, and 6 bases had no gene match. The CDR3 consists of 16 residues. Per germline, CDR1 SGDLS and CDR2 YYNGEE. Here the CDR3 reads CASRAGQGEMNTEAFF. CDR3 coding DNA: TGTGCCAGCAGGGCGGGACAGGGGGAAATGAACACTGAAGCTTTCTTT.